These 30 T cell receptor beta chains were all obtained from the same sample, sequenced in a study of untreated major depressive disorder. Some clones are missing from TCRdb's copy, which holds only in-frame ones; the method was immunoSEQ multiplex PCR. Here the sample spans about 20,000 clones, around 87% being singletons. Sequences were obtained from CD4+ T cells from PBMCs. Every receptor here comes from a woman aged 25-40 years in good health.

The CDR3 protein is CASSSPPGGNGYTF. In DNA form, the CDR3 reads TGTGCCAGCAGTTCTCCGCCCGGGGGGAATGGCTACACCTTC. The gene calls are TRBV28 and TRBJ1-2, with a weak D call TRBD1 (5 bases). The CDR3 contains 14 residues. Germline V gives CDR1 MDHEN, CDR2 SYDVKM. The ends were cut back, 4 bases at V and 6 bases at J, with 15 bases in the middle.

The CDR3 loop is CASSPPPFGQGNNQPQHF. In DNA form, the CDR3 reads TGTGCCAGCAGCCCCCCTCCTTTCGGGCAGGGTAACAATCAGCCCCAGCATTTT. V is TRBV7-2 and J is TRBJ1-5, with TRBD1 as a possible D gene (5 bases). The CDR3 runs to 18 residues. The V gene's germline CDR1 is SGHTA and CDR2 FQGNSA. With 5 bases removed from V and 3 bases from J, the gap between germline ends came to 23 bases.

V and J are TRBV2 and TRBJ1-2; D remains ambiguous. The germline CDR1 and CDR2 sequences are SNHLY and FYNNEI. The CDR3 length is 11 residues. V lost 6 bases to trimming and J lost 4 bases, with 6 bases between them. The CDR3 loop is CASRDGYGYTF. In DNA form, the CDR3 reads TGTGCCAGCAGAGACGGCTATGGCTACACCTTC.

In its sample, this clone was seen a few times. V gene TRBV18 combines with J gene TRBJ2-2, with D perhaps assigned TRBD1 or TRBD2 (7 bases each). Germline V CDR1 and CDR2: KGHSH, LQKENI. The CDR3 runs to 17 residues. Trimming stripped 2 bases from V and 4 bases from J, with 17 bases between. The CDR3 region is CASSPGEGQKTTGELFF. The CDR3 DNA is TGTGCCAGCTCACCAGGGGAGGGACAGAAAACCACCGGGGAGCTGTTTTTT.

The V and J genes are TRBV2 and TRBJ2-3; D is undetermined. CDR1 SNHLY and CDR2 FYNNEI come from the germline V gene. This CDR3 comprises 11 residues. The ends were cut back, 5 bases at V and 4 bases at J, with 4 bases in the middle. As DNA, the CDR3 is TGTGCCAGCAGTCCAGCAGATACGCAGTATTTT. This sequence encodes CASSPADTQYF. The complete variable domain, with remaining parts taken from reference TRBV2 and TRBJ2-3, reads EPEVTQTPSHQVTQMGQEVILRCVPISNHLYFYWYRQILGQKVEFLVSFYNNEISEKSEIFDDQFSVERPDGSNFTLKIRSTKLEDSAMYFCASSPADTQYFGPGTRLTVL.

The genes are TRBV11-1 and TRBJ2-5; a possible D gene is TRBD2 (5 bases). Germline V gene sequence: CDR1 SGHAT, CDR2 FQDESV (reference sequence). V was cut by 6 bases and J by 5 bases, with 13 bases left in between. The CDR3 contains 13 residues. The CDR3 DNA reads as TGTGCCAGCAGGTACTACGGCGGGGAGACCCAGTACTTC. It codes for CASRYYGGETQYF.

V and J are TRBV30 and TRBJ1-5, with D unclear. CDR1 and CDR2 from the germline V gene are GTSNPN and SVGIG (reference sequence). V lost 0 bases and J lost 4, with 10 bases in between. This CDR3 region has 14 residues. The CDR3 nucleotides are TGTGCCTGGAGTGTAGCGCGGGTAAATCAGCCCCAGCATTTT. Amino acids: CAWSVARVNQPQHF.

The chain recombines TRBV5-1 with TRBJ2-7; D uncertain. Deletions cut 2 bases from V and 3 bases from J, with 12 bases between. CDR3 length: 14 amino acids. Germline values: CDR1 SGHRS, CDR2 YFSETQ. This CDR3 is CASSFASTYYEQYF. The DNA for the CDR3 is TGCGCCAGCAGCTTCGCTTCGACCTACTACGAGCAGTACTTC.

The DNA for the CDR3 is TGTGCCAGCAGTAAGATCTCAGGGTCGGGCACTGAAGCTTTCTTT. Protein: CASSKISGSGTEAFF. J is TRBJ1-1 and V is TRBV6-5; D may be TRBD1 (5 bases). Germline V lookup: CDR1 MNHEY, CDR2 SVGAGI. Trimming shortened V by 5 bases and J by 4 bases, and 17 bases separated the two germline ends. The CDR3 has 15 residues.

The V and J genes are TRBV6-5 and TRBJ1-4, with TRBD1 as a possible D gene (5 bases). The CDR3 sequence is 15 residues long. Germline V gene sequence: CDR1 MNHEY, CDR2 SVGAGI. Trimming pared 5 bases from V and 1 base from J, leaving 11 bases between. The CDR3 loop is CASSRGWGTNEKLFF. Written as DNA, the CDR3 is TGTGCCAGCAGTCGGGGGTGGGGAACTAATGAAAAACTGTTTTTT.

This chain joins TRBV4-1 and TRBJ2-1; D not resolved. V was pared by 0 bases and J by 13 bases, with 13 bases between. This CDR3 has 13 amino acids. Germline V CDR1 and CDR2: MGHRA, YSYEKL. CDR3 nucleotide sequence: TGCGCCAGCAGCCAAGATAAAGATCACCTCCAGTTCTTC. The encoded protein is CASSQDKDHLQFF.

The chain couples TRBV19 to TRBJ1-1, with TRBD1 matching over 8 bases. Germline V gene lookup returns CDR1 LNHDA and CDR2 SQIVND (reference sequence). The CDR3 sequence is 14 residues long. J was trimmed by 2 bases and V by 4 bases; bases with no gene match: 3. This CDR3 is CASSRQGTNTEAFF. The CDR3 DNA follows: TGTGCCAGTAGTAGACAGGGGACCAACACTGAAGCTTTCTTT.

This clone was seen only a few times. The CDR3 nucleotides read TGTGCCAGCAGCGTAGACCCAAGTACGGTATACGAGCAGTACTTC. Its translation is CASSVDPSTVYEQYF. This chain connects TRBV9 to TRBJ2-7, with unresolved D. Trimming pared 0 bases from V and 4 bases from J, leaving 14 bases between. The CDR3 length is 15 residues. Germline loops: CDR1 SGDLS, CDR2 YYNGEE.

V usage is TRBV28 and J usage is TRBJ1-2, with D uncertain. This CDR3 contains 13 residues. The germline gives CDR1 MDHEN, CDR2 SYDVKM. V lost 5 bases and J lost 5, with 12 bases in between. The CDR3 protein is CASSLKRVYGYTF. CDR3 coding DNA: TGTGCCAGCAGTCTCAAGAGGGTTTATGGCTACACCTTC.

CDR3 coding DNA: TGCGCCAGCAGCCATGCCACGTCCACTAACTATGGCTACACCTTC. As protein: CASSHATSTNYGYTF. The chain combines TRBV5-1 with TRBJ1-2; D unclear. Germline loops: CDR1 SGHRS, CDR2 YFSETQ. V was trimmed by 4 bases and J by 0 bases, leaving 13 bases between them. The CDR3 is 15 residues long.

V gene TRBV5-1 combines with J gene TRBJ2-3; TRBD2 is a possible D gene (5 bases). CDR1 and CDR2 (germline): SGHRS, YFSETQ. With 4 bases removed from V and 5 bases from J, the gap between germline ends came to 17 bases. This CDR3 spans 15 amino acids. CDR3 loop: CASSPFGLVGDTQYF. In DNA, the CDR3 is TGCGCCAGCAGCCCTTTTGGACTGGTCGGAGATACGCAGTATTTT.

This chain links TRBV2 with TRBJ1-1; D gene ambiguous. Germline-derived CDR1 and CDR2 are SNHLY and FYNNEI. This CDR3 comprises 14 residues. Between the trimmed V and J ends, which lost 1 base and 2 bases, there was a span of 8 bases. CDR3 nucleotide sequence: TGTGCCAGCAGTGAAGGGGTGACAAACACTGAAGCTTTCTTT. It is translated as CASSEGVTNTEAFF.

The chain combines TRBV5-6 with TRBJ2-3; D remains ambiguous. In germline, CDR1 is SGHDT, CDR2 YYEEEE. This CDR3 comprises 12 residues. The V and J ends lost 0 bases and 6 bases respectively, with 5 bases between them. The CDR3 sequence is CASSLDFDTQYF. The CDR3 nucleotides read TGTGCCAGCAGCTTGGACTTTGATACGCAGTATTTT.

The chain has TRBV5-4 and TRBJ2-2; a weak D match, TRBD1 (5 bases). Trimming stripped 9 bases from V and 0 bases from J, with 9 bases between. CDR3 size: 13 residues. CDR1 is SGHNT, CDR2 YYREEE, per germline (reference sequence). The DNA for the CDR3 is TGTGCCACGACAGTGACGAACACCGGGGAGCTGTTTTTT. Amino acids: CATTVTNTGELFF. Using reference TRBV5-4 and TRBJ2-2 for the parts outside the CDR3, the full variable domain is ETGVTQSPTHLIKTRGQQVTLRCSSQSGHNTVSWYQQALGQGPQFIFQYYREEENGRGNFPPRFSGLQFPNYSSELNVNALELDDSALYLCATTVTNTGELFFGEGSRLTVL.

The chain carries TRBV20-1 and TRBJ2-2, with D unclear. Germline lookup yields CDR1 DFQATT and CDR2 SNEGSKA (reference sequence). CDR3 length: 11 amino acids. Trimming stripped 0 bases from V and 10 bases from J, with 6 bases between. CDR3 coding DNA: TGCAGTGCTAGAGATAACGCGGAGCTGTTTTTT. Protein product: CSARDNAELFF.

This chain uses TRBV4-3 with TRBJ2-7; possibly TRBD1 for D (5 bases). Per the germline V gene, CDR1 is LGHNA and CDR2 is YSLEER. The CDR3 has 15 amino acids. Trimming took off 4 bases at V and 6 bases at J, with 19 bases between the two ends. In DNA, the CDR3 is TGCGCCAGCAGCCCAACAAGCAGGGCTCTCCGCGAGCAGTACTTC. Amino acids: CASSPTSRALREQYF.

V is TRBV2 and J is TRBJ1-5; unclear D gene. Germline assignment: CDR1 SNHLY and CDR2 FYNNEI. CDR3 length: 15 residues. Trimming stripped 1 base from V and 2 bases from J, with 9 bases between. CDR3 bases: TGTGCCAGCAGTGAAGATCAGACGGGCAATCAGCCCCAGCATTTT. It is translated as CASSEDQTGNQPQHF.

The V gene is TRBV7-2, the J gene TRBJ2-1; D not certain. Germline lookup yields CDR1 SGHTA and CDR2 FQGNSA. There are 14 residues in the CDR3. V lost 5 bases to trimming and J lost 9 bases, with 17 bases between them. CDR3 DNA sequence: TGTGCCAGCAGCCCCTTGAATAGCAGCCCTGAGCAGTTCTTC. Protein product: CASSPLNSSPEQFF.

The chain joins TRBV18 to TRBJ2-7; TRBD2 aligns across 8 bases. The V gene end was trimmed by 3 bases and the J gene end by 6 bases; junction bases not matched to a gene: 4. Germline-derived CDR1 and CDR2 are KGHSH and LQKENI. This CDR3 comprises 13 residues. The CDR3 here is CASSPGGGIEQYF. The CDR3, as DNA: TGTGCCAGCTCACCGGGCGGGGGGATCGAGCAGTACTTC.

The chain uses TRBV11-2 and TRBJ2-3; 10 nucleotides align to TRBD2. CDR1 is SGHAT, CDR2 FQNNGV, per germline. J gave up 5 bases and V 7 bases, and 12 bases lay outside the gene matches. CDR3 length: 16 amino acids. CDR3: CASTLGSGGAIDTQYF. CDR3 nucleotide sequence: TGTGCCAGCACCCTTGGGAGCGGGGGGGCCATAGATACGCAGTATTTT.

J is TRBJ2-7 and V is TRBV7-2; D is undetermined. Germline CDR1 SGHTA, CDR2 FQGNSA. V was cut by 5 bases and J by 2 bases, with 13 bases left in between. There are 14 residues in the CDR3. The CDR3 DNA follows: TGTGCCAGCAGCCCCGGGCTAGTCCCCTACGAGCAGTACTTC. This encodes CASSPGLVPYEQYF.

CDR3 nucleotides: TGTGCCAGCAGTGAAGTTGGCAGAGGGGGGAATGAAAAACTGTTTTTT. This translates into CASSEVGRGGNEKLFF. The gene calls are TRBV6-1 and TRBJ1-4, with D possibly being TRBD1 (6 bases). Trimming removed 1 base from V and 5 bases from J, with 14 bases in between. This CDR3 is 16 amino acids long. Looked up from germline, CDR1 is MNHNS and CDR2 is SASEGT.

The V and J genes are TRBV25-1 and TRBJ1-1; D is uncertain. Germline loops: CDR1 MGHDK, CDR2 SYGVNS. The CDR3 runs to 15 residues. Trimming took off 1 base at V and 3 bases at J, with 12 bases between the two ends. Written as DNA, the CDR3 is TGTGCCAGCAGTGAATTTGGTCAGGTATACACTGAAGCTTTCTTT. It translates to CASSEFGQVYTEAFF.

The V call is TRBV5-1, the J call TRBJ2-6; weak D call: TRBD2 (5 bases). CDR3 length equals 17 residues. CDR1 and CDR2 (germline): SGHRS, YFSETQ. Trimming cost V 3 bases and J 3 bases, with 16 bases left between them. As DNA, the CDR3 is TGCGCCAGCAGCTCGCACGGGGATCCGGGTGGGGCCAACGTCCTGACTTTC. Translation: CASSSHGDPGGANVLTF.

This clone has just one count. This chain uses TRBV5-1 with TRBJ1-1; no firm D call. This CDR3 has 14 amino acids. V shed 4 bases and J shed 11 bases, with 21 bases lying between them. Germline V gives CDR1 SGHRS, CDR2 YFSETQ. The CDR3 protein is CASSLADGQLKAFF. CDR3 sequence (DNA): TGCGCCAGCAGCCTGGCCGATGGTCAGCTCAAGGCTTTCTTT.